This record concerns one T cell receptor beta chain sequence. CDR1 SGHRS and CDR2 YFSETQ come from the germline V gene. The CDR3 sequence is 15 residues long. Trimming took 1 base from V and 4 from J, leaving 11 bases between them. This specimen belongs to a study of PD-L1 blockade in urothelial cancer. Turning to the study itself: Typically, measured as a median, blood samples had approximately 130,000 T cells.

Noted time point: pretreatment peripheral blood. Repertoires were generated with immunoSEQ multiplex PCR, while TCRdb's copy carries only in-frame clones and drops some. The sample gives 70,000 to 90,000 clones, about 83% of which show up once; around 14% is in the top ten. This specimen consisted of PBMCs, obtained around atezolizumab (anti-PD-L1) treatment. The source of this sequence is a man in his 60s with urothelial cancer. The V call is TRBV5-1, the J call TRBJ2-2; tentative D call: TRBD1 (6 bases). This CDR3 reads CASSLTGSVTGELFF. In DNA, the CDR3 is TGCGCCAGCAGCTTGACAGGGTCGGTCACCGGGGAGCTGTTTTTT.